The subject of this entry is one T cell receptor beta chain. No cognate antigen has been identified for it. The sample holds no much larger clone one base away, and base qualities are not on file. TCRbeta CDR3 regions were amplified from genomic DNA by means of the immunoSEQ Assay, a bias-controlled multiplex PCR. Per the authors' processing: Within the assay, amplification of reference gene primers was used to estimate how many nucleated cells each sample contained. To quantify the absolute abundance of each unique TCRbeta CDR3 rearrangement, sequence reads were collapsed and filtered. For each sample, productive Simpson clonality was calculated by taking the square root of Simpson's diversity index across productive rearrangements. TCRdb provides this immuneACCESS table in a form limited to in-frame rearrangements. Some clones are lacking; in checked studies, under half of them reflect an unresolved V gene, and why the rest are absent is not known. That table supplies the V and J calls and clone size; D and trimming were determined from the DNA. Here the sample has 70,000 or so clones; 70% to 90% occur a single time. The ten largest clones represent 9.5% to 13% of the sample.

The collaborating institutions used their own protocols to collect whole blood in K2EDTA tubes. Collaborator samples were shipped for TCRbeta analysis as frozen whole blood, isolated PBMCs, or DNA extracted from either sample type. These data belong to a study of blood T cell repertoires in COVID-19 (dated by TCRdb to the early 2020s). A note on the overall study: Collaborator samples came from the United States, Italy and Spain and covered acute and convalescent phases of COVID-19. The prospective study material was composed of cDNA or gDNA derived from T cells, B-cell-depleted T cells, or PBMCs. Subjects who had been exposed to COVID-19, were actively infected with it, or had recovered from it provided the deeply sampled blood TCRbeta repertoires that made up the dataset. A freely available public database, intended as a resource for researchers studying the immune response to SARS-CoV-2, is where the repertoires were released. The samples were drawn from two sources: the first 160 participants of the ongoing ImmuneRACE study, and 1,000 to 1,500 subjects contributed by 6 global collaborators. Sample metadata almost always included a de-identified subject ID, COVID-19 status, age in years and sex. Where HLA class I and class II types were available, the types were taken from metadata supplied by the sample provider, not from assay-based typing.

What the research found in general, with its limitations: How much clinical and demographic metadata was included differed by source and by participant, and the metadata was provided uncurated.

CDR3 length: 14 amino acids, cysteine to phenylalanine. CDR3 DNA is the only sequence kept; it has 42 bases, read in frame from the first base. Germline trimming: 4 bases from V, 2 bases from J; junction bases outside gene matches: 4. Looking up the germline V gene (reference sequence) yields CDR1 LGHDT and CDR2 YNNKEL. The sequenced material came from peripheral blood. This TCR came from a man aged 70 or older with active or convalescent COVID-19. The V and J segments used are TRBV3-1 (or the pseudogene TRBV3-2) and TRBJ1-2; TRBD1 matches 7 bases in the middle. The CDR3 sequence is CASSPWDSNYGYTF. Here is the DNA: TGTGCCAGCAGCCCGTGGGACAGCAACTATGGCTACACCTTC.